This TCR beta chain was identified in a study of T cell responses to AZD1222 COVID-19 vaccine. CDR1 and CDR2 (germline): MNHNY, SVGAGI (reference sequence). This CDR3 is 15 amino acids long. The V and J ends lost 7 bases and 8 bases respectively, with 22 bases between them. Some clones are missing from TCRdb's copy, which holds only in-frame ones; the method was immunoSEQ multiplex PCR. The sample yields about 110,000 clones, around 84% seen once. The receptor was derived from an adult in good health. The sequencing used peripheral blood, collected on day 0 of AZD1222 vaccination. This rearrangement joins TRBV6-6 to TRBJ2-3; D tentatively fits TRBD1 or TRBD2 (6 bases each). CDR3 sequence reads: CASTTRGANLGTQYF. CDR3 in DNA: TGTGCCAGCACGACGAGGGGGGCAAACCTAGGTACGCAGTATTTT.